This T cell receptor beta chain was sequenced for a study of blood T cells in healthy people across ages. The CDR3 runs 16 residues. A second PCR, run for about 7 to 11 cycles, used a sample-barcoded 5' primer plus a J-beta primer mix. Through a template-switch adaptor with 12 random nucleotides, each cDNA molecule received a tag. TCRdb reprocessed the 5' RACE reads via MiXCR and lists one record per CDR3 protein. The top ten clones hold roughly a tenth of a sample with 600,000 to 850,000 distinct CDR3 sequences, around 25% of them seen once. The sample holds one count of this clonotype. The sample also formed part of further work on T cells of mothers and their children.

Sequenced: blood. The source is a boy aged 5 to 17 in good health. The chain recombines TRBV21-1 with TRBJ2-5; the tabulated D call, TRBD1, remains unverified against the DNA. TRBV21-1 corresponds to a pseudogene. The CDR3 DNA reads TGTGCCAGCAGCAGACAAGACAGGCTTCGACAAGAGACCCAGTACTTC. It encodes CASSRQDRLRQETQYF.